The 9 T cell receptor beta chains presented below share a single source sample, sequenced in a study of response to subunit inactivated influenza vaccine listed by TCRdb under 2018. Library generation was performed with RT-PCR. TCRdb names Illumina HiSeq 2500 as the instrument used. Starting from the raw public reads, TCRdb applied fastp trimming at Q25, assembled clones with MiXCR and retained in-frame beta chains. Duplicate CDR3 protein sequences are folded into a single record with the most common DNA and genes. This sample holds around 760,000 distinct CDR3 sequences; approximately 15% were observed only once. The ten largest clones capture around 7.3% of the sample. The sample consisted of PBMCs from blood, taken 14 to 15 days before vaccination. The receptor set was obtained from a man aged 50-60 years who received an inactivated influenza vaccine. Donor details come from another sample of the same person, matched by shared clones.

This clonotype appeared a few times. The CDR3 loop reads CATSDFSYNEQFF. CDR3 coding DNA: TGTGCCACCAGTGATTTCAGTTACAATGAGCAGTTCTTC. The genes are TRBV24-1 and TRBJ2-1, with D uncertain. V was pared by 1 base and J by 4 bases, with 4 bases between. From germline, CDR1 is KGHDR and CDR2 SFDVKD. CDR3 length: 13 residues.

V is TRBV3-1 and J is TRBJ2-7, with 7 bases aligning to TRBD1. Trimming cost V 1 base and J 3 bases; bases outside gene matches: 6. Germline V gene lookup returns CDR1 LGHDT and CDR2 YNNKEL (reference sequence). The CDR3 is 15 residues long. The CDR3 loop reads CASSQGTRGNYEQYF. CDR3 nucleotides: TGTGCCAGCAGCCAAGGAACCAGGGGGAACTACGAGCAGTACTTC.

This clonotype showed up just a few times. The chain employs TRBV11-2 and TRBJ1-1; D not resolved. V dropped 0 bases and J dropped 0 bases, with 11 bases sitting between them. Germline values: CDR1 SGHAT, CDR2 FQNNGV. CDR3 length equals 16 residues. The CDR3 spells CASSLDVRTLNTEAFF. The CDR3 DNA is TGTGCCAGCAGCTTAGATGTGAGGACCCTGAACACTGAAGCTTTCTTT.

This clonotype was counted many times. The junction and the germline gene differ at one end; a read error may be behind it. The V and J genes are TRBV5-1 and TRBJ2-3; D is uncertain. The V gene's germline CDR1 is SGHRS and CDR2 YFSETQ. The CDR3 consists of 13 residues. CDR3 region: CASSFGSTDTQYF. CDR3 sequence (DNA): TGTGCCAGCAGTTTCGGTAGCACAGATACGCAGTATTTT.

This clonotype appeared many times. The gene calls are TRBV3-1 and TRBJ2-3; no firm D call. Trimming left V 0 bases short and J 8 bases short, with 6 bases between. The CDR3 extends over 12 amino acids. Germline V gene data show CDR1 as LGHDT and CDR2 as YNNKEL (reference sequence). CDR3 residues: CASSQDPPTQYF. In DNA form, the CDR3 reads TGTGCCAGCAGCCAAGATCCCCCTACGCAGTATTTT.

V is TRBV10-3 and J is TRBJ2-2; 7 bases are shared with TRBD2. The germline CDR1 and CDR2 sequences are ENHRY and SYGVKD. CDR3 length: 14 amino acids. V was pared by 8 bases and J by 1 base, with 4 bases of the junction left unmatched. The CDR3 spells CAILAEQNTGELFF. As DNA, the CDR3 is TGTGCCATCCTAGCGGAGCAGAACACCGGGGAGCTGTTTTTT.

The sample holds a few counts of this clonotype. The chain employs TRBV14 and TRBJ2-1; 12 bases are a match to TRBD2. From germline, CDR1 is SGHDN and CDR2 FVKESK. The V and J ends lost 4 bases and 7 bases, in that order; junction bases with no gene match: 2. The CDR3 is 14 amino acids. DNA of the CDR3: TGTGCCAGCAGCCGACTAGCGGGGGAGAATGAGCAGTTCTTC. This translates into CASSRLAGENEQFF.

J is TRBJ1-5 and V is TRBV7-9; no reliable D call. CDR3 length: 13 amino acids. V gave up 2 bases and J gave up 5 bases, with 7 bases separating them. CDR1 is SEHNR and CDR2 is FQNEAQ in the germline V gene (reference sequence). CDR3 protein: CASSLSDDQPQHF. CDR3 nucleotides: TGTGCCAGCAGCTTATCAGACGATCAGCCCCAGCATTTT.

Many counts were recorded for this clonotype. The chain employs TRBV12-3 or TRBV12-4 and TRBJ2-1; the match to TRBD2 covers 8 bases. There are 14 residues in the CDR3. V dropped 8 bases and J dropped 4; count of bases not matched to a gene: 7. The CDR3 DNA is TGTGCCAGCTCCTCTAGCGGGTTGTACAATGAGCAGTTCTTC. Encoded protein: CASSSSGLYNEQFF.